One T cell receptor beta chain is described in this entry. The antigen is not known. This entry comes from a study of T cell responses to AZD1222 COVID-19 vaccine. The study's findings and limits: Donors in the cohort were predominantly white British and more often female, and clonal diversity was possibly underestimated. Targeting of unmutated variant regions was reportedly seen in nearly half of spike-specific TCRs. Recipients of AZD1222 seropositive at baseline numbered only 6 or 7. The study sampled repertoires only after the peak T cell response.

From germline, CDR1 is GTSNPN and CDR2 SVGIG (reference sequence). J gave up 6 bases and V 3 bases, and 6 bases lay outside the gene matches. The CDR3 is 14 amino acids. Profiled with immunoSEQ multiplex PCR; TCRdb holds only in-frame clones, not every one. This sample carries roughly 140,000 clones, approximately 92% of them seen once, and the ten largest clones take around 1.7%. The genes are TRBV30 and TRBJ2-7; 12 nucleotides line up with TRBD1. The sequence came from an adult in good health. The sample was peripheral blood, taken on day 0 of AZD1222 vaccination. The CDR3 reads CAWRLGQGALEQYF. CDR3 DNA sequence: TGTGCCTGGAGATTGGGACAGGGGGCGCTCGAGCAGTACTTC.